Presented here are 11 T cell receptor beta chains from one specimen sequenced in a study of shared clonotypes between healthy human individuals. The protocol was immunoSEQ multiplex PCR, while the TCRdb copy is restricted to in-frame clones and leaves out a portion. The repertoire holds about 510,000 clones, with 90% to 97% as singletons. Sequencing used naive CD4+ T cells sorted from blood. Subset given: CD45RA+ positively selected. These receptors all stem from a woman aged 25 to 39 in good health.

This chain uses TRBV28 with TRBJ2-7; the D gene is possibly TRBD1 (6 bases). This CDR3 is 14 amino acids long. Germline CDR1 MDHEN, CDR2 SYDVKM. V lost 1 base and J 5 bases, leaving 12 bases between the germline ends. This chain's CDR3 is CASSLLQGFHEQYF. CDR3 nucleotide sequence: TGTGCCAGCAGTTTATTGCAGGGGTTCCACGAGCAGTACTTC. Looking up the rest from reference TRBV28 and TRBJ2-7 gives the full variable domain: DVKVTQSSRYLVKRTGEKVFLECVQDMDHENMFWYRQDPGLGLRLIYFSYDVKMKEKGDIPEGYSVSREKKERFSLILESASTNQTSMYLCASSLLQGFHEQYFGPGTRLTVT.

DNA of the CDR3: TGTGCCAGCAGTCCGGTTCGCGGAACCTACGAGCAGTACTTC. It codes for CASSPVRGTYEQYF. V usage is TRBV28 and J usage is TRBJ2-7, with D unclear. This CDR3 has 14 amino acids. The germline V gene has CDR1 MDHEN and CDR2 SYDVKM. The V gene lost 5 bases and the J gene lost 2 bases, with 13 bases spanning the gap.

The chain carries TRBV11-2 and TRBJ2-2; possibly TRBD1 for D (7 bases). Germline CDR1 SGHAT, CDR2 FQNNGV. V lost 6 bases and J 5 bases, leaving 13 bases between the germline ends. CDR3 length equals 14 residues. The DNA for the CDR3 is TGTGCCAGCAGATTGACAGGGAGGACCGGGGAGCTGTTTTTT. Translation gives CASRLTGRTGELFF.

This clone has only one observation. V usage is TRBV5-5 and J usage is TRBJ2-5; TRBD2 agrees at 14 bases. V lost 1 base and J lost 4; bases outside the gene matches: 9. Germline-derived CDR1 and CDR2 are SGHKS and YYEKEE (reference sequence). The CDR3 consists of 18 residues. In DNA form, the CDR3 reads TGTGCCAGCAGCTTGTCGGGACTAGCGGGAGCCGGGAGAGAGACCCAGTACTTC. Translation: CASSLSGLAGAGRETQYF.

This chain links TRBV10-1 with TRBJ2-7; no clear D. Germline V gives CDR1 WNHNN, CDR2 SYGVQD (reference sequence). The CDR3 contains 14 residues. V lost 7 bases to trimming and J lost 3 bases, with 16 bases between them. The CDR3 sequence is CASTKRTLIYEQYF. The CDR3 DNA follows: TGCGCCAGCACCAAAAGGACCCTTATCTACGAGCAGTACTTC.

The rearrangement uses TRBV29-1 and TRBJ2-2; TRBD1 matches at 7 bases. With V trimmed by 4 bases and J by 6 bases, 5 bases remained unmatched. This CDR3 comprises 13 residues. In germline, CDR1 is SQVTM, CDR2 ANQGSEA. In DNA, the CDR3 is TGCAGCGTTGGAGAGAGGGGGCCCGGGGAGCTGTTTTTT. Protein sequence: CSVGERGPGELFF.

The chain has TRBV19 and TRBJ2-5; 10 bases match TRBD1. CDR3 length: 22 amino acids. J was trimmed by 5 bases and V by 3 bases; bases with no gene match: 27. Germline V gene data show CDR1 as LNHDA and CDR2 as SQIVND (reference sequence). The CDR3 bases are TGTGCCAGTAGTATTTGGGTTTTACGGACAGGGGGGTCCCCCCTACCTTGGGAGACCCAGTACTTC. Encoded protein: CASSIWVLRTGGSPLPWETQYF.

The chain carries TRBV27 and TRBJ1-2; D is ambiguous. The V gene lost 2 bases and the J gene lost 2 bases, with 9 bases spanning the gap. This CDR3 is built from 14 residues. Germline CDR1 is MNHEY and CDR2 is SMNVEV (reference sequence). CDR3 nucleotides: TGTGCCAGCAGTTTACTCCCAAGCAACTATGGCTACACCTTC. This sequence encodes CASSLLPSNYGYTF.

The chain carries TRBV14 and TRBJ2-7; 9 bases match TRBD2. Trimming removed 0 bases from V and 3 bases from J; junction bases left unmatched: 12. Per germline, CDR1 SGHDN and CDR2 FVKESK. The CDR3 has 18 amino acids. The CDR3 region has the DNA TGTGCCAGCAGCCAAGATGCCCTAGCGGGATCCCACTACTACGAGCAGTACTTC. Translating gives CASSQDALAGSHYYEQYF.

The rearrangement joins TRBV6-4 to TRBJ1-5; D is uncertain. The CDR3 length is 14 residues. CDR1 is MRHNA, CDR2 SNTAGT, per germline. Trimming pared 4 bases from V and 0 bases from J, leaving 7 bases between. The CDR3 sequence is CASSVHYSNQPQHF. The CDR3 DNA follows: TGTGCCAGCAGTGTACATTATAGCAATCAGCCCCAGCATTTT.

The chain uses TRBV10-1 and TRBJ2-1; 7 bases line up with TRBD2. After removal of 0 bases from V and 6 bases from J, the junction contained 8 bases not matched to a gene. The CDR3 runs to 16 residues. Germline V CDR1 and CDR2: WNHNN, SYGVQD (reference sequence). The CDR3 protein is CASSESGGGPSNEQFF. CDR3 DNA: TGCGCCAGCAGTGAGTCGGGGGGAGGGCCTTCCAATGAGCAGTTCTTC.